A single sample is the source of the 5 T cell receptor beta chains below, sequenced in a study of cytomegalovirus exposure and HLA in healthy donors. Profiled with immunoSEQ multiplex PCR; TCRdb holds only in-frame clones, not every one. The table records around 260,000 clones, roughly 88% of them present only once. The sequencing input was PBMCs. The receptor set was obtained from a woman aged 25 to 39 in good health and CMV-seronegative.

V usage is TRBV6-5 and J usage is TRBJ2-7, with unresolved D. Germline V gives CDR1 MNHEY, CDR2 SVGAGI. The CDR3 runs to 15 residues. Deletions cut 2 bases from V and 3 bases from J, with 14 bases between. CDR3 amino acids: CASSYDRAPSYEQYF. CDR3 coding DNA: TGTGCCAGCAGTTACGACCGGGCCCCGAGCTACGAGCAGTACTTC.

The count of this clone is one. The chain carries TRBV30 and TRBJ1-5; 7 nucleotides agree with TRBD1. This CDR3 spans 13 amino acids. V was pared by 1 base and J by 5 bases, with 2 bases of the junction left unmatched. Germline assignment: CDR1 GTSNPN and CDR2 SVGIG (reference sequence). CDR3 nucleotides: TGTGCCTGGAGTGGACAGGGACATCAGCCCCAGCATTTT. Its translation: CAWSGQGHQPQHF.

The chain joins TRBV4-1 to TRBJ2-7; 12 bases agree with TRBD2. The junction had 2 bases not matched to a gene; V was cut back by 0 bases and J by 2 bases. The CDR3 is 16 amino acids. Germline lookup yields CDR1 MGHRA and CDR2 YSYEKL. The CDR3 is CASSQDPSGRAYEQYF. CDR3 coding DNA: TGCGCCAGCAGCCAAGACCCTAGCGGGAGGGCCTACGAGCAGTACTTC.

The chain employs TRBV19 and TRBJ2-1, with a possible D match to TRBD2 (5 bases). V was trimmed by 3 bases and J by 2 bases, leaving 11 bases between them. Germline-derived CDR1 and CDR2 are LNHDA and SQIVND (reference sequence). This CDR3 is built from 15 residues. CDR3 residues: CASSISAATYNEQFF. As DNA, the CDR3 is TGTGCCAGTAGTATCTCAGCGGCCACCTACAATGAGCAGTTCTTC. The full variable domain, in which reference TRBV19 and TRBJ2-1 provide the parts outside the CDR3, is DGGITQSPKYLFRKEGQNVTLSCEQNLNHDAMYWYRQDPGQGLRLIYYSQIVNDFQKGDIAEGYSVSREKKESFPLTVTSAQKNPTAFYLCASSISAATYNEQFFGPGTRLTVL.

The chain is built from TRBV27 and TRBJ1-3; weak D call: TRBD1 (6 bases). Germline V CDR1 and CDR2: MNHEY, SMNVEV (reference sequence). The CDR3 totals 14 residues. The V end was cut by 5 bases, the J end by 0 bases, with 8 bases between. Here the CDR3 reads CASSIRGSGNTIYF. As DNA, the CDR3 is TGTGCCAGCAGTATCAGGGGCTCTGGAAACACCATATATTTT.